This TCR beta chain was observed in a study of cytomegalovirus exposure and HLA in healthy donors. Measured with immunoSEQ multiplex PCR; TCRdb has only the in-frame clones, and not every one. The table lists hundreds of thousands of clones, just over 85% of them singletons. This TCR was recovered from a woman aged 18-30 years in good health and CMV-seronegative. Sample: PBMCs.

CDR3 sequence (DNA): TGTGCCAGCAGCTTAAAGGACAGCTCTAACTATGGCTACACCTTC. The encoded protein is CASSLKDSSNYGYTF. The rearrangement links TRBV7-2 to TRBJ1-2, with D possibly being TRBD1 (6 bases). This CDR3 region has 15 residues. The V and J ends lost 2 bases and 0 bases respectively, with 10 bases between them. Per germline, CDR1 SGHTA and CDR2 FQGNSA.